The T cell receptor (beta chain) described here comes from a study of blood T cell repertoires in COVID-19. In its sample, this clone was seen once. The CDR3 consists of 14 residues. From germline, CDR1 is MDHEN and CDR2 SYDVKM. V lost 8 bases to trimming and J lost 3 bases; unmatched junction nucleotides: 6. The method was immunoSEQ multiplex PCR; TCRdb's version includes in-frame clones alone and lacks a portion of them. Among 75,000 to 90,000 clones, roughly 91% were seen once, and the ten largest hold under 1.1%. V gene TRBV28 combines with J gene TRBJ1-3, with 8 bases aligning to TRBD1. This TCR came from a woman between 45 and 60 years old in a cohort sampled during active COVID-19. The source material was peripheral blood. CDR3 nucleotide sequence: TGTGCCAGCGGCGGACAGGGTAGTGGAAACACCATATATTTT. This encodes CASGGQGSGNTIYF.